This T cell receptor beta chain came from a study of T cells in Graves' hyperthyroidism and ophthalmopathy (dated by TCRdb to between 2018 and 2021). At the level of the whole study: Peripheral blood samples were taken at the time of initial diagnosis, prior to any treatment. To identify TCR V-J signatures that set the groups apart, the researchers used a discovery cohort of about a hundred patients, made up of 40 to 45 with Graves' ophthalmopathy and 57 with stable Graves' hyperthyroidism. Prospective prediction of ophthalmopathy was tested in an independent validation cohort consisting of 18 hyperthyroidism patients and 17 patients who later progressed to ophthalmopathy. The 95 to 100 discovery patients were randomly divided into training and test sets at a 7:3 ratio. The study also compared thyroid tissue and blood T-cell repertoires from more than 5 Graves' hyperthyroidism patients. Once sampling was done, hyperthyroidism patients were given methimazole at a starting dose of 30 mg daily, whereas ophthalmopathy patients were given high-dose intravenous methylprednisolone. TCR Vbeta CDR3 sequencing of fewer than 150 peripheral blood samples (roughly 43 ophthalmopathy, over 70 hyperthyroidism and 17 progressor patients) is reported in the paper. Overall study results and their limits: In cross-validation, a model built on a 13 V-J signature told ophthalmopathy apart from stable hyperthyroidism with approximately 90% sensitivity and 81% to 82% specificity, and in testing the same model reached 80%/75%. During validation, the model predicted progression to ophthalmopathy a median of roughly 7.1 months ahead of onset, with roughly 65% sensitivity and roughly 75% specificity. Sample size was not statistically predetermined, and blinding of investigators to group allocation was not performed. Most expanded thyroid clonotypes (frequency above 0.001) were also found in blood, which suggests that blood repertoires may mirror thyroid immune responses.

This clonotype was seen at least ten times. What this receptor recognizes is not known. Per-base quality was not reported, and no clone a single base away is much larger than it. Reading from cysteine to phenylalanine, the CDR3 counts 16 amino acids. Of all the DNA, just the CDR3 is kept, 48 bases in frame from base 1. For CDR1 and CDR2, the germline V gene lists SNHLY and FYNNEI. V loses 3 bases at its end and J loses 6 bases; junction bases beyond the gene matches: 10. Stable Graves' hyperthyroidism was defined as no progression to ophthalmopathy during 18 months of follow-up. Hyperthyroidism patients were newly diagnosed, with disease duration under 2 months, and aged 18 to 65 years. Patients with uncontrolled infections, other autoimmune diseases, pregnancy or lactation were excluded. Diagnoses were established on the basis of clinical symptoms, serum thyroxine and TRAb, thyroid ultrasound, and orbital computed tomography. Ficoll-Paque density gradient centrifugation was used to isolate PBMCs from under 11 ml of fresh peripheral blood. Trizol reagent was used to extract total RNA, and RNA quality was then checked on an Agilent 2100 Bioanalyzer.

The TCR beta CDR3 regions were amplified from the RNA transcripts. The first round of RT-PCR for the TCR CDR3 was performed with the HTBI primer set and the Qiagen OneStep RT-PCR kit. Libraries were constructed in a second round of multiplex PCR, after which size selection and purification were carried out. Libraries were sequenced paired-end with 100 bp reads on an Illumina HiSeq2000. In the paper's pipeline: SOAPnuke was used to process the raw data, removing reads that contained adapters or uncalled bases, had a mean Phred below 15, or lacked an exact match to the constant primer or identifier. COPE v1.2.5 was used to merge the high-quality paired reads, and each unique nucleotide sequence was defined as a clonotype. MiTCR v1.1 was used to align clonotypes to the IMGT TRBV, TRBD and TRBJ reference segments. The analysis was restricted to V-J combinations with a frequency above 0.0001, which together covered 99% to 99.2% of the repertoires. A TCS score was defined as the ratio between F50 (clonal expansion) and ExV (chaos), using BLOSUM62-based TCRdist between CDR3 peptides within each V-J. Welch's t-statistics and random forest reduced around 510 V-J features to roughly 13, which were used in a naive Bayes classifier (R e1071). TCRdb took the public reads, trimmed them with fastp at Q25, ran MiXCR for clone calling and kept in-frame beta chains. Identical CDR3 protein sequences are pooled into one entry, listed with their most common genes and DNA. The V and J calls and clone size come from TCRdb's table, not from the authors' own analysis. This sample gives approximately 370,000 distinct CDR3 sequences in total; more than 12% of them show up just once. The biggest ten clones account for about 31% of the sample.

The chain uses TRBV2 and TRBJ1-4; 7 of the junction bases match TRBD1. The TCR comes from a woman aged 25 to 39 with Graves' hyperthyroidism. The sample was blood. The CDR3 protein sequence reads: CASSDFEGAEDEKLFF. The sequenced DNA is TGTGCCAGCAGTGACTTCGAGGGGGCAGAGGATGAAAAACTGTTTTTT.